This TCR beta chain originates from a study of regulatory T cells in long-lasting Graves disease. Findings of the study overall: Fewer public clonotypes were shared by new patients (roughly 910) than by persistent patients (around 2,800). It is possible that accuracy was reduced by the small size of the sample.

Looked up from germline, CDR1 is LGHNA and CDR2 is YSLEER. J gave up 4 bases and V 2 bases, and 7 bases lay outside the gene matches. This CDR3 region has 16 residues. Noted time point: newly diagnosed GD, antithyroid drugs for less than 3 months. TCR sequences were obtained from RNA taken from PBMCs. To make TCR beta libraries, researchers used iRepertoire HTBI primers and Arm-PCR of CDR3 regions. Each CDR3 protein gets one entry after TCRdb re-called the multiplex PCR reads with MiXCR. The sample lists a few hundred thousand distinct CDR3 sequences, 14% to 15% seen once, with approximately 8% in the top ten. About this clonotype itself: Antigen specificity is unknown.

These data also featured in a second study, about T cells in Graves' hyperthyroidism and ophthalmopathy. That paper notes: Diagnosis rested on symptoms, serum thyroxine and TRAb, thyroid ultrasound, and orbital computed tomography.

The chain carries TRBV4-3 and TRBJ2-2, with 7 bases matching TRBD2. The sequences come from peripheral blood mononuclear cells (PBMCs), collected at new diagnosis, from a patient treated with antithyroid drugs. This receptor was obtained from a woman between 35 and 50 years old with Graves disease. CDR3 region: CASSQRVGGATGELFF. The CDR3, as DNA: TGCGCCAGCAGCCAACGGGTGGGAGGGGCCACCGGGGAGCTGTTTTTT.